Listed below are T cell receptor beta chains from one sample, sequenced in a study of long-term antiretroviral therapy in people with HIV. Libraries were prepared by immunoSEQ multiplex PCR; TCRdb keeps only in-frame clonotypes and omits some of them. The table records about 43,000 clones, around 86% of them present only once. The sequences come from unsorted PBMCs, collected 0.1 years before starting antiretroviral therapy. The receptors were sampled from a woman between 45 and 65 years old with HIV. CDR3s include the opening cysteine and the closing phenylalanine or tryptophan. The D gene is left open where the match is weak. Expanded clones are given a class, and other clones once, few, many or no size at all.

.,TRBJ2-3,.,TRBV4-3,CASSQYHLPNINKLDTQYF,TGCGCCAGCAGCCAATACCACCTGCCGAACATAAACAAGCTAGATACGCAGTATTTT
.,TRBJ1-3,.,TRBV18,CASSPPWIRGDGNTIYF,TGTGCCAGCTCACCACCTTGGATTAGGGGGGATGGAAACACCATATATTTT
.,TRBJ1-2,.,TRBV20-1,CSARIYYGYTF,TGCAGTGCTAGAATATACTACGGCTACACCTTC
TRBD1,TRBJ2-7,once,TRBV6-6,CASSSGNRGSYEQYF,TGTGCCAGCAGCTCAGGGAACAGGGGATCCTACGAGCAGTACTTC
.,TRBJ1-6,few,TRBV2,CASRWGTENNSPLHF,TGTGCCAGCAGGTGGGGGACGGAAAATAATTCACCCCTCCACTTT
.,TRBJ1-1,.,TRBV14,CASSQDRRREAFF,TGTGCCAGCAGCCAAGATCGGCGCCGTGAAGCTTTCTTT
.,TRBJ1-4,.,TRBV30,CAWGGSPGRANEKLFF,TGTGCCTGGGGAGGGTCGCCAGGGCGCGCTAATGAAAAACTGTTTTTT
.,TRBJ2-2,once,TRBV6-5,CATYKQGWTGELFF,TGTGCCACCTACAAACAGGGTTGGACCGGGGAGCTGTTTTTT
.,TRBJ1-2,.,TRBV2,CASTPLSIYGYTF,TGTGCCAGCACCCCCCTGTCAATCTATGGCTACACCTTC
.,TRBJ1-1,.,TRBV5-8,CASSLRHTEAFF,TGTGCCAGCAGCTTAAGACACACTGAAGCTTTCTTT
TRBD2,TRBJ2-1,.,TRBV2,CARAGGGPYNEQFF,TGTGCCAGAGCAGGCGGGGGACCCTACAATGAGCAGTTCTTC
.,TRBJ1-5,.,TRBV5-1,CASSLEGSSNQPQHF,TGCGCCAGCAGCTTGGAGGGGAGTAGCAATCAGCCCCAGCATTTT
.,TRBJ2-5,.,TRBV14,CASSHGGETQYF,TGTGCCAGCAGCCATGGAGGAGAGACCCAGTACTTC
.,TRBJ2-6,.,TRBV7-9,CASSLYSGGANVLTF,TGTGCCAGCAGCTTATATTCGGGTGGGGCCAACGTCCTGACTTTC
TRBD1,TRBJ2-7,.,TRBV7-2,CASSTVGTGGAYEQYF,TGTGCCAGCAGCACCGTAGGGACAGGGGGCGCCTACGAGCAGTACTTC
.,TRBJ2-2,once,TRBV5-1,CASSLEPGGNTGELFF,TGCGCCAGCAGCTTGGAACCCGGGGGGAACACCGGGGAGCTGTTTTTT
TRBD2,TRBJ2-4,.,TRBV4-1,CASSQVVSGDRIQYF,TGCGCCAGCAGCCAAGTGGTTAGCGGGGACCGCATTCAGTACTTC
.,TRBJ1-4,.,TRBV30,CAWSDPRGVTNEKLFF,TGTGCCTGGAGTGACCCACGTGGGGTAACTAATGAAAAACTGTTTTTT
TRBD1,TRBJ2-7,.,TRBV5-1,CASSKDRSSYEQYF,TGCGCCAGCAGCAAGGACAGGTCCTCCTACGAGCAGTACTTC
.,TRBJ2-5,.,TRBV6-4,CASSNVWGETQYF,TGTGCCAGCAGCAACGTTTGGGGAGAGACCCAGTACTTC
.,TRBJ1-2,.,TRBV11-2,CASSFTTSNYGYTF,TGTGCCAGCAGCTTCACGACTTCAAACTATGGCTACACCTTC
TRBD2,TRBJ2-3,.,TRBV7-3,CASSPRGGADGTQYF,TGTGCCAGCAGCCCCCGGGGGGGTGCGGATGGTACGCAGTATTTT
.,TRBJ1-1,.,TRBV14,CASSQWAVEAFF,TGTGCCAGCAGCCAGTGGGCCGTCGAAGCTTTCTTT
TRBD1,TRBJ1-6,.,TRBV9,CASSRRQGGSDLHF,TGTGCCAGCAGCCGTAGGCAGGGGGGAAGCGATCTCCACTTT
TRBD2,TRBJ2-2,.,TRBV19,CASTVAGYTGELFF,TGTGCCAGTACCGTAGCGGGGTATACCGGGGAGCTGTTTTTT
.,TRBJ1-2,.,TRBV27,CASWAGAKNGYTF,TGTGCCAGTTGGGCGGGGGCGAAAAACGGCTACACCTTC
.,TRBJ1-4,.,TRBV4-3,CASSQDSVGDNEKLFF,TGCGCCAGCAGCCAAGACTCGGTAGGGGATAATGAAAAACTGTTTTTT
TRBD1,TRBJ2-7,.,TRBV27,CASSSTGAGYEQYF,TGTGCCAGCAGTTCGACAGGGGCCGGCTACGAGCAGTACTTC
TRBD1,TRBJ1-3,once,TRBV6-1,CASTLRDSSGNTIYF,TGTGCCAGCACCCTTAGGGACAGCTCTGGAAACACCATATATTTT
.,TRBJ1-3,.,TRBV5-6,CASSLGTSTIYF,TGTGCCAGCAGCTTGGGGACAAGCACCATATATTTT
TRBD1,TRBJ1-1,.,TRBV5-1,CASRPLGQGEVKTTEAFF,TGCGCCAGCAGGCCGCTGGGACAGGGAGAGGTTAAGACCACTGAAGCTTTCTTT
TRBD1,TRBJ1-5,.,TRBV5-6,CASSQGQGGQPQHF,TGTGCCAGCAGCCAGGGACAGGGGGGTCAGCCCCAGCATTTT
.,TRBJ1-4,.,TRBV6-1,CASSVQATNEKLFF,TGTGCCAGCAGTGTGCAGGCAACTAATGAAAAACTGTTTTTT
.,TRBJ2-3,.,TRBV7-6,CASTTGWGADTQYF,TGTGCCAGCACCACAGGGTGGGGCGCAGATACGCAGTATTTT
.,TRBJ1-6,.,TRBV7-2,CASSLDYSPLHF,TGTGCCAGCAGCCTGGATTATTCACCCCTCCACTTT
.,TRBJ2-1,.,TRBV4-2,CASSPGQNNEQFF,TGTGCCAGCAGCCCAGGACAGAACAATGAGCAGTTCTTC
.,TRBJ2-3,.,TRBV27,CASSFADTQYF,TGTGCCAGCAGTTTCGCAGATACGCAGTATTTT
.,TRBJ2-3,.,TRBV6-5,CASQATGITDTQYF,TGTGCCAGCCAAGCAACAGGGATCACAGATACGCAGTATTTT
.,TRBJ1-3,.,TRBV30,CAWSTGKGNTIYF,TGTGCCTGGAGTACAGGGAAGGGAAACACCATATATTTT
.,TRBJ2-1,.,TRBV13,CASSSRGSYNEQFF,TGTGCCAGCAGCTCACGGGGCTCCTACAATGAGCAGTTCTTC
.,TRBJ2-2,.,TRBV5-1,CASSLARTANTGELFF,TGCGCCAGCAGCTTGGCGCGGACAGCGAACACCGGGGAGCTGTTTTTT
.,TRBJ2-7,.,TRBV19,CASRTGGSYEQYF,TGTGCCAGTAGGACAGGAGGATCCTACGAGCAGTACTTC
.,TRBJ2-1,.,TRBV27,CASSLKGPLSAYNEQFF,TGTGCCAGCAGTTTAAAAGGTCCGCTATCAGCCTACAATGAGCAGTTCTTC
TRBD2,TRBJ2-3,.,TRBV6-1,CASTRGGTDTQYF,TGTGCCAGCACCCGGGGGGGCACAGATACGCAGTATTTT
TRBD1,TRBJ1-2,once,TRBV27,CASSPTGAYGYTF,TGTGCCAGCAGTCCTACAGGGGCCTATGGCTACACCTTC
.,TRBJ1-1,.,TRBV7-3,CASSLGLRTEAFF,TGTGCCAGCAGCTTAGGGCTTCGGACTGAAGCTTTCTTT
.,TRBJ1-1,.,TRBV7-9,CASSLGERGWDTEAFF,TGTGCCAGCAGCTTAGGAGAAAGGGGGTGGGACACTGAAGCTTTCTTT
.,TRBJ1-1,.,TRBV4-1,CASSPGGTEAFF,TGCGCCAGCAGCCCCGGGGGGACTGAAGCTTTCTTT